A single TCR beta chain is shown here with its context. The entry originates in a study of blood T cell repertoires in COVID-19. Whole-study context: COVID-19 samples collected from the United States, Italy and Spain covered acute and convalescent phases.

Libraries were prepared by immunoSEQ multiplex PCR; TCRdb keeps only in-frame clonotypes and omits some of them. The sample includes 200,000 or so clones, 70% to 90% of them seen just once. The V segment lost 0 bases and the J segment 4 bases; nucleotides outside the gene matches: 2. CDR3 length: 13 amino acids. In germline, CDR1 is GTSNPN, CDR2 SVGIG (reference sequence). Material: peripheral blood. The rearrangement uses TRBV30 and TRBJ1-2, with 7 nucleotides matching TRBD1. The TCR sequence derives from a woman aged 40 to 50 who had recovered from COVID-19. The CDR3 DNA follows: TGTGCCTGGAGTGTAGGGGGCCCCTATGGCTACACCTTC. Translated: CAWSVGGPYGYTF. Full variable domain (missing parts from reference TRBV30 and TRBJ1-2): SQTIHQWPATLVQPVGSPLSLECTVEGTSNPNLYWYRQAAGRGLQLLFYSVGIGQISSEVPQNLSASRPQDRQFILSSKKLLLSDSGFYLCAWSVGGPYGYTFGSGTRLTVV.